This TCR beta chain derives from a study of human T cells and chemical hapten exposure. Within the library, unique molecular identifiers were attached to each individual cDNA molecule. Each CDR3 protein gets one entry after TCRdb re-called the RACE reads with MiXCR. The table lists 65,000 to 100,000 distinct CDR3 sequences, about 6.3% of them singletons. Study results and caveats: Expanded TCRs showed more large CDR3 clusters than pre-sensitization or healthy control sets.

This clonotype was seen at least ten times. Antigen unknown. In germline, CDR1 is DFQATT, CDR2 SNEGSKA (reference sequence). The V gene end was trimmed by 3 bases and the J gene end by 11 bases; junction bases not matched to a gene: 9. The CDR3 spans 14 residues. The time point here: patch test 2, 6 weeks after DPC sensitization. The sample's treatment: therapeutic diphenylcyclopropenone sensitization with weekly scalp DPC. This sequence originates from a woman aged 25 to 45 with alopecia areata. Some clones in this sample may be carry-over from other donors' samples. This chain uses TRBV20-1 with TRBJ2-4; 11 nucleotides align to TRBD2. Source: whole blood, taken in connection with sensitization to the hapten diphenylcyclopropenone (DPC). The CDR3 nucleotides are TGCAGTGCTAGGCCTCTAGCGGGGGGCCTCGTTCAGTACTTC. The encoded protein is CSARPLAGGLVQYF.